This section outlines one T cell receptor (beta chain) sequence together with its context. Its cognate antigen is unknown. This record belongs to a study of CD8+CD57+ T cells in acquired aplastic anemia. Study background: Quantities of DNA derived from sorted CD4+ and CD8+ cells averaged approximately 3.3 ug.

CDR1 is LNHDA and CDR2 is SQIVND in the germline V gene (reference sequence). V dropped 5 bases and J dropped 3; count of bases not matched to a gene: 4. The CDR3 is 14 amino acids. Before being chosen for sequencing, patients had shown CD8+CD57+ cell expansion by flow cytometry. Profiling that covered TCR beta VDJ and CDR3 relied on genomic DNA as its template. Via MiXCR, TCRdb re-called the reads, giving one row per CDR3 protein. The sample carries about 160,000 distinct CDR3 sequences, under 55% recorded once. Findings of the study overall: Both patients and controls carried the same twenty-nine CD8+ CDR3 sequences. CD8+ Simpson's diversity did not differ significantly between patients and controls.

V is TRBV19 and J is TRBJ2-1, with 7 bases identical to TRBD2. Sequenced: sorted CD4+, CD8+, or CD8+CD57+ T cells (not recorded which) from PBMCs. This TCR came from a human donor with aplastic anemia. In DNA form, the CDR3 reads TGTGCCAGTAGTCCTAGCGGAAACTACAATGAGCAGTTCTTC. Translated, it gives CASSPSGNYNEQFF.